The 7 T cell receptor beta chains listed next were all sequenced from one sample in a study of blood T cell repertoires in COVID-19 (dated by TCRdb to the early 2020s). The method was the immunoSEQ multiplex PCR assay. What TCRdb holds here is the immuneACCESS table cut down to in-frame rearrangements. Part of the clones is not present; checked against another copy, under half of the missing clones reflect an unresolved V gene, and the others are unexplained. This sample holds approximately 230,000 clones; around 89% were observed only once. The ten largest clonotypes hold roughly 6.3% of the sample. Input material: peripheral blood. These receptors were collected from a woman aged 25-40 years with COVID-19, enrolled during active disease.

This chain connects TRBV4-3 to TRBJ1-4; 7 bases map to TRBD1. Trimming at V came to 1 base and at J to 5 bases, leaving 4 bases not matched to a gene. The germline V gene encodes CDR1 LGHNA and CDR2 YSLEER. This CDR3 contains 15 residues. The CDR3 reads CASSQGQGRNEKLFF. CDR3 DNA: TGCGCCAGCAGCCAAGGACAGGGAAGAAATGAAAAACTGTTTTTT.

This clone showed up just once. The chain has TRBV3-1 (or the pseudogene TRBV3-2) and TRBJ1-6, with TRBD1 as a possible D gene (5 bases). The CDR3 sequence is 13 residues long. V lost 0 bases and J 8 bases, leaving 5 bases between the germline ends. Germline V gene lookup returns CDR1 LGHDT and CDR2 YNNKEL (reference sequence). CDR3 sequence reads: CASSQDRDSPLHF. The CDR3 nucleotides are TGTGCCAGCAGCCAAGACAGGGATTCACCCCTCCACTTT.

The J gene is TRBJ2-5, the V gene TRBV6-5; D is perhaps TRBD1 (6 bases). The CDR3 has 14 residues. From germline, CDR1 is MNHEY and CDR2 SVGAGI. V was shortened by 0 bases and J by 6 bases, with 11 bases between the two germline ends. The CDR3 DNA follows: TGTGCCAGCAGTTACTCAGGGGGTGGAAAGACCCAGTACTTC. Residues: CASSYSGGGKTQYF.

The chain joins TRBV5-1 to TRBJ1-1; perhaps TRBD1 as D (6 bases). Trimming left V 2 bases short and J 7 bases short, with 12 bases between. The germline V gene has CDR1 SGHRS and CDR2 YFSETQ. The CDR3 is 13 amino acids. This CDR3 reads CASSLHGQREAFF. CDR3 nucleotide sequence: TGCGCCAGCAGCTTACACGGACAGCGTGAAGCTTTCTTT. The whole variable domain, filled in from reference TRBV5-1 and TRBJ1-1, reads KAGVTQTPRYLIKTRGQQVTLSCSPISGHRSVSWYQQTPGQGLQFLFEYFSETQRNKGNFPGRFSGRQFSNSRSEMNVSTLELGDSALYLCASSLHGQREAFFGQGTRLTVV.

This chain links TRBV3-1 (or the pseudogene TRBV3-2) with TRBJ1-2; D gene ambiguous. This CDR3 contains 14 residues. Trimming cost V 1 base and J 8 bases, with 14 bases left between them. Germline V gene lookup returns CDR1 LGHDT and CDR2 YNNKEL (reference sequence). CDR3 protein: CASSQGDREVGYTF. Here the CDR3 DNA reads TGTGCCAGCAGCCAAGGAGACCGGGAGGTAGGCTACACCTTC.

The rearrangement links TRBV19 to TRBJ2-2, with TRBD2 as a possible D gene (6 bases). In germline, CDR1 is LNHDA, CDR2 SQIVND (reference sequence). V lost 0 bases, J lost 2 bases, and 7 bases lay in between. The CDR3 sequence is 15 residues long. This CDR3 is CASSIERGNTGELFF. CDR3 bases: TGTGCCAGTAGTATAGAGCGGGGTAACACCGGGGAGCTGTTTTTT.

The chain is built from TRBV7-6 and TRBJ2-1; 11 bases agree with TRBD2. Germline V gives CDR1 SGHVS, CDR2 FNYEAQ. This CDR3 comprises 16 residues. V was pared by 5 bases and J by 0 bases, with 3 bases of the junction left unmatched. CDR3 protein: CASSPGLAVSYNEQFF. The CDR3 coding sequence is TGTGCCAGCAGCCCGGGACTAGCGGTCTCCTACAATGAGCAGTTCTTC.